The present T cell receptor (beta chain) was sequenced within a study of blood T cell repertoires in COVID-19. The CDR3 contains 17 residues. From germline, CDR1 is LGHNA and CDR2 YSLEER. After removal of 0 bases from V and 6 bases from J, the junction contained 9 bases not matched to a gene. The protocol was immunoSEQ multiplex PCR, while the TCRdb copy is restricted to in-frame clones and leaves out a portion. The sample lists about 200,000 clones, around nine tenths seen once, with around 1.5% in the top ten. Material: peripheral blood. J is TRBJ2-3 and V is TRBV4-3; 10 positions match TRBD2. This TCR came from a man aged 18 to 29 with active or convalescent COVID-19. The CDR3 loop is CASSQDSRTSGMDTQYF. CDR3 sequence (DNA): TGCGCCAGCAGCCAAGATTCCCGAACTAGCGGGATGGATACGCAGTATTTT.